This T cell receptor (beta chain) was identified during a study of regulatory T cells in long-lasting Graves disease. The table lists this clonotype with many counts. The authors built TCR beta libraries using iRepertoire HTBI primers and Arm-PCR of CDR3 regions. One entry per CDR3 protein results from TCRdb running MiXCR on the multiplex PCR reads. The sample gives about 470,000 distinct CDR3 sequences, under 25% of which show up once; less than 9% is in the top ten. Time point denoted: persistent/refractory GD, antithyroid drugs over 5 years with positive TRAb. Construction of the TCR library relied on RNA isolated from PBMCs. Each patient gave 7 to 10 milliliters of EDTA-anticoagulated peripheral blood. This clonotype was obtained from a female donor with Graves disease. Source: peripheral blood mononuclear cells (PBMCs), taken when the disease was refractory, from a patient treated with antithyroid drugs.

CDR3 sequence (DNA): TGTGCCAGCAGCTCCCGGGACAGCACCTTAGCCAAAAACATTCAGTACTTC. Residues: CASSSRDSTLAKNIQYF. This chain connects TRBV11-2 to TRBJ2-4; 7 bases match TRBD1. Trimming cost V 4 bases and J 0 bases; bases outside gene matches: 9. CDR1 and CDR2 (germline): SGHAT, FQNNGV. The CDR3 is 17 amino acids.